Each of the 25 T cell receptor beta chains below was sequenced from the same sample in a study of blood T cell repertoires in COVID-19. Repertoires were generated with immunoSEQ multiplex PCR, while TCRdb's copy carries only in-frame clones and drops some. The sample comprises about 180,000 clones, about 85% of which are singletons, and more than 5.5% rests with the top ten. Specimen: PBMCs or T cells enriched from blood (not recorded which). Receptors originate from a man aged 40-49 years who had recovered from COVID-19.

The chain has TRBV28 and TRBJ1-4, with 8 nucleotides matching TRBD1. The germline CDR1 and CDR2 sequences are MDHEN and SYDVKM. This CDR3 region has 11 residues. V gave up 6 bases and J gave up 13 bases; unmatched junction bases: 4. CDR3 sequence: CASRTGQGLFF. The CDR3 nucleotides read TGTGCCAGCAGAACTGGACAGGGACTGTTTTTT.

V is TRBV6-1 and J is TRBJ1-6; tentatively, D is TRBD1 (6 bases). Per germline, CDR1 MNHNS and CDR2 SASEGT. This CDR3 has 17 amino acids. V was pared by 1 base and J by 7 bases, with 17 bases between. This CDR3 reads CASSEVGAGVGNSPLHF. CDR3 nucleotides: TGTGCCAGCAGTGAAGTGGGGGCGGGAGTGGGGAATTCACCCCTCCACTTT.

V usage is TRBV28 and J usage is TRBJ2-1; 8 bases are a match to TRBD2. Germline V gene lookup returns CDR1 MDHEN and CDR2 SYDVKM. The CDR3 contains 17 residues. The trim removed 6 bases at V and 2 bases at J, leaving 12 bases unmatched. CDR3 coding DNA: TGTGCCAGCAGCTCCTATAATCTAGCGGGCACCTACAATGAGCAGTTCTTC. This gives the protein CASSSYNLAGTYNEQFF.

The J gene is TRBJ2-7, the V gene TRBV5-5; the D gene is possibly TRBD2 (5 bases). The CDR3 loop spans 12 amino acids. In germline, CDR1 is SGHKS, CDR2 YYEKEE (reference sequence). V lost 6 bases and J 3 bases, leaving 10 bases between the germline ends. The DNA of the CDR3 is TGTGCCAGCACCCCCCGGGGCTACGAGCAGTACTTC. This codes for CASTPRGYEQYF.

V usage is TRBV18 and J usage is TRBJ2-2; D gene unclear. Looked up from germline, CDR1 is KGHSH and CDR2 is LQKENI. CDR3 length equals 13 residues. The V end lost 6 bases, the J end lost 3 bases, and 8 bases lay between the germline ends. CDR3 loop: CASSFGDTGELFF. In DNA, the CDR3 is TGTGCCAGCTCGTTCGGAGACACCGGGGAGCTGTTTTTT.

This rearrangement joins TRBV30 to TRBJ2-1; 9 bases map to TRBD1. The trim removed 7 bases at V and 0 bases at J, leaving 4 bases unmatched. This CDR3 has 14 residues. The germline CDR1 and CDR2 sequences are GTSNPN and SVGIG (reference sequence). This chain's CDR3 is CAYDRGNSYNEQFF. The CDR3 region has the DNA TGTGCCTACGACAGGGGGAACTCCTACAATGAGCAGTTCTTC. Full variable domain (missing parts from reference TRBV30 and TRBJ2-1): SQTIHQWPATLVQPVGSPLSLECTVEGTSNPNLYWYRQAAGRGLQLLFYSVGIGQISSEVPQNLSASRPQDRQFILSSKKLLLSDSGFYLCAYDRGNSYNEQFFGPGTRLTVL.

The rearrangement uses TRBV4-2 and TRBJ1-1; TRBD1 agrees at 10 bases. The junction had 5 bases not matched to a gene; V was cut back by 1 base and J by 3 bases. This CDR3 contains 16 residues. Germline values: CDR1 LGHNA, CDR2 YNFKEQ. In DNA form, the CDR3 reads TGTGCCAGCAGCCAAGCCCCTGGGACAGGGGACACTGAAGCTTTCTTT. Protein sequence: CASSQAPGTGDTEAFF.

The V call is TRBV19, the J call TRBJ2-3, with D maybe TRBD2 (7 bases). Per germline, CDR1 LNHDA and CDR2 SQIVND (reference sequence). V was clipped by 3 bases and J by 4 bases, with 14 bases between them. The CDR3 totals 15 residues. The CDR3 sequence is CASSMVGGAADTQYF. In nucleotides, the CDR3 is TGTGCCAGTAGTATGGTAGGGGGGGCAGCAGATACGCAGTATTTT.

The rearrangement links TRBV11-2 to TRBJ1-1; D perhaps matches TRBD1 (5 bases). The germline V and J ends were trimmed by 1 base and 2 bases, with 14 bases remaining between them. Germline CDR1 is SGHAT and CDR2 is FQNNGV. The CDR3 consists of 16 residues. This CDR3 reads CASSLGRHGGNTEAFF. The CDR3 DNA reads TGTGCCAGCAGCTTAGGGAGGCACGGGGGAAACACTGAAGCTTTCTTT.

The chain recombines TRBV19 with TRBJ2-1; D possibly corresponds to TRBD1 (6 bases). The CDR3 totals 10 residues. Looked up from germline, CDR1 is LNHDA and CDR2 is SQIVND (reference sequence). V dropped 9 bases and J dropped 9 bases, with 9 bases sitting between them. The CDR3 reads CASGRGEQFF. DNA for the CDR3: TGTGCCAGCGGCAGGGGTGAGCAGTTCTTC.

The chain carries TRBV2 and TRBJ2-4; the match to TRBD1 covers 9 bases. Germline CDR1 SNHLY, CDR2 FYNNEI. This CDR3 contains 13 residues. Trimming at V came to 7 bases and at J to 7 bases, leaving 5 bases not matched to a gene. CDR3 in DNA: TGTGCCAGCATTACGGACAGGGGCAACATTCAGTACTTC. Protein product: CASITDRGNIQYF.

The chain couples TRBV30 to TRBJ1-1; 7 positions agree with TRBD1. Trimming removed 1 base from V and 1 base from J; junction bases left unmatched: 12. The CDR3 consists of 17 residues. CDR1 GTSNPN and CDR2 SVGIG come from the germline V gene (reference sequence). The CDR3 sequence: CAWSDQPRQGKNTEAFF. CDR3 nucleotide sequence: TGTGCCTGGAGTGACCAGCCAAGACAGGGTAAGAACACTGAAGCTTTCTTT.

The CDR3 DNA reads TGTGCCAGCAGTAGGAGGGAATCTGGAAACACCATATATTTT. Its translation: CASSRRESGNTIYF. The V gene is TRBV6-5, the J gene TRBJ1-3; D call uncertain. The germline V and J ends were trimmed by 5 bases and 1 base, with 9 bases remaining between them. This CDR3 has 14 amino acids. Germline V gene lookup returns CDR1 MNHEY and CDR2 SVGAGI.

The CDR3 protein is CASSGQREGVGGELFF. Written as DNA, the CDR3 is TGTGCCAGCAGCGGGCAGAGGGAGGGGGTTGGCGGGGAGCTGTTTTTT. This chain links TRBV27 with TRBJ2-2, with a tentative D call TRBD2 (7 bases). Trimming took 6 bases from V and 7 from J, leaving 21 bases between them. There are 16 residues in the CDR3. Germline assignment: CDR1 MNHEY and CDR2 SMNVEV (reference sequence).

This clone showed up just a few times. The chain couples TRBV6-5 to TRBJ1-5; 7 bases map to TRBD1. J gave up 0 bases and V 5 bases, and 4 bases lay outside the gene matches. The germline V gene encodes CDR1 MNHEY and CDR2 SVGAGI. This CDR3 has 15 residues. CDR3 sequence (DNA): TGTGCCAGCAGTAAGACAGGGTATAGCAATCAGCCCCAGCATTTT. This sequence encodes CASSKTGYSNQPQHF.

The chain recombines TRBV9 with TRBJ2-1, with 10 bases identical to TRBD2. V shed 0 bases, J shed 9 bases, and the junction held 6 bases outside the gene matches. In germline, CDR1 is SGDLS, CDR2 YYNGEE. The CDR3 length is 15 residues. The chain's CDR3 is CASSVEASGSLEQFF. In nucleotides, the CDR3 is TGTGCCAGCAGCGTAGAGGCTAGCGGGAGTCTTGAGCAGTTCTTC.

Only one count was recorded for this clone. This chain uses TRBV9 with TRBJ1-3; a weak D match, TRBD1 (5 bases). The V gene's germline CDR1 is SGDLS and CDR2 YYNGEE. Trimming cost V 0 bases and J 2 bases, with 12 bases left between them. This CDR3 region has 16 residues. The CDR3 DNA is TGTGCCAGCAGCGTAGCTGGGGCAGGAACTGGAAACACCATATATTTT. This codes for CASSVAGAGTGNTIYF.

Concerning this clone: The junction differs from germline at one of its ends, possibly a read error. The chain joins TRBV11-2 to TRBJ2-7, with TRBD1 matching 8 bases. The CDR3 loop spans 12 amino acids. The germline V gene has CDR1 SGHAT and CDR2 FQNNGV. The CDR3 sequence: CASSLVGQGGFF. CDR3 DNA: TGTGCCAGCAGCTTAGTAGGACAGGGTGGGTTCTTC.

The CDR3 bases are TGTGCCAGCAGCGCCGGGACAGGGTTGAACACTGAAGCTTTCTTT. Protein product: CASSAGTGLNTEAFF. The gene calls are TRBV9 and TRBJ1-1; 9 bases map to TRBD1. In germline, CDR1 is SGDLS, CDR2 YYNGEE. V lost 3 bases and J lost 0; bases outside the gene matches: 3. This CDR3 has 15 amino acids.

This clone was counted only a few times. V gene TRBV5-8 combines with J gene TRBJ1-2; TRBD1 matches 9 bases. Germline trimming cut 4 bases from V and 10 bases from J; bases unmatched to any gene: 8. The CDR3 extends over 13 amino acids. Germline CDR1 reads SGHTS; CDR2 reads YDEGEE. CDR3 DNA sequence: TGTGCCAGCAGCCCGGACAGGGGCCTTGACTACACCTTC. This gives the protein CASSPDRGLDYTF.

This chain uses TRBV6-6 with TRBJ1-2; 7 bases fit TRBD1. With V trimmed by 5 bases and J by 6 bases, 3 bases remained unmatched. There are 12 residues in the CDR3. Germline V gene data show CDR1 as MNHNY and CDR2 as SVGAGI (reference sequence). CDR3 sequence: CASSRTGDGYTF. The CDR3 coding sequence is TGTGCCAGCAGTCGCACAGGGGATGGCTACACCTTC.

This chain uses TRBV5-1 with TRBJ1-6, with unresolved D. Per the germline V gene, CDR1 is SGHRS and CDR2 is YFSETQ. Trimming took off 3 bases at V and 8 bases at J, with 12 bases between the two ends. There are 14 residues in the CDR3. The CDR3 reads CASSSTYPDSPLHF. In DNA, the CDR3 is TGCGCCAGCAGCTCGACTTACCCCGATTCACCCCTCCACTTT.

This chain connects TRBV2 to TRBJ1-6; 9 bases agree with TRBD1. V lost 6 bases and J lost 7; bases outside the gene matches: 4. Germline V gene data show CDR1 as SNHLY and CDR2 as FYNNEI. The CDR3 is 14 residues long. CDR3 sequence (DNA): TGTGCCAGCAGGGACGACAGGGGGAATTCACCCCTCCACTTT. As protein: CASRDDRGNSPLHF. Full variable domain (outside the CDR3, taken from reference TRBV2 and TRBJ1-6): EPEVTQTPSHQVTQMGQEVILRCVPISNHLYFYWYRQILGQKVEFLVSFYNNEISEKSEIFDDQFSVERPDGSNFTLKIRSTKLEDSAMYFCASRDDRGNSPLHFGNGTRLTVT.

The CDR3 nucleotides read TGTGCCAGCAGCCATCTCCCGGGACAGGGAACAGGCGAGCAGTACTTC. This translates into CASSHLPGQGTGEQYF. This sequence joins TRBV14 and TRBJ2-7; 9 bases map to TRBD1. This CDR3 region has 16 residues. Germline-derived CDR1 and CDR2 are SGHDN and FVKESK. V shed 3 bases and J 6 bases; nucleotides not matched to a gene: 12. The full variable domain, rest sourced from reference TRBV14 and TRBJ2-7, is EAGVTQFPSHSVIEKGQTVTLRCDPISGHDNLYWYRRVMGKEIKFLLHFVKESKQDESGMPNNRFLAERTGGTYSTLKVQPAELEDSGVYFCASSHLPGQGTGEQYFGPGTRLTVT.

This clone was seen a handful of times. This rearrangement joins TRBV4-2 to TRBJ2-7; 13 bases are shared with TRBD2. The CDR3 consists of 16 residues. Unmatched junction bases numbered 7, after V lost 4 bases and J lost 4 bases. The germline gives CDR1 LGHNA, CDR2 YNFKEQ. The CDR3 spells CASSPRTSGGGYEQYF. CDR3 coding DNA: TGTGCCAGCAGCCCAAGGACTAGCGGGGGTGGATACGAGCAGTACTTC.